This TCR beta chain was recorded in a study of naive and memory T cell subsets (dated by TCRdb to about 2017). Broadly, across the study: The study applied an open-source, UMI-based TCR alpha and beta sequencing pipeline to sorted naive and memory peripheral blood T cell subsets. IgG serology results and the functional CMV T cell responses were in complete agreement. RNA was DNase-treated and reverse transcribed with TCR constant-region primers, mostly using SuperScript III.

Library construction relied on UMI-ligation and nested PCR. The beta constant-region primer consisted of an equimolar mixture of two oligonucleotides that together covered TRBC1 and TRBC2. A single-stranded oligonucleotide containing the SP2 primer and a 12-nucleotide UMI was joined to the 3' end of the cDNA by T4 RNA ligase 1. The ligated cDNA went through four rounds of PCR with nested alpha and beta constant-region primers together with the SP2 primer. The ligation reaction was incubated at 16°C for about 18-24 hours. To avoid over-amplification, PCR2 was usually performed as a SYBR Green qPCR and halted once a predetermined threshold was reached. All purifications after the first were performed with Agencourt AMPure XP magnetic beads. Libraries were quantified by Qubit and checked on a TapeStation, with a main peak expected near 650 bp. The pooled libraries were sequenced on an Illumina MiSeq using v2 2x251 paired-end kits, which usually yielded roughly 0.85-2.1 million reads per sample. Each sample was pooled at 3.5 to 4 nM, and roughly 5-7% PhiX was included to help cluster recognition. The study's own analysis went as follows. Decombinator assigned V and J genes to Demultiplexor-processed FASTQ reads by tag matching, allowing a single base-pair mismatch. UMIs were used by Collapsinator to correct both sequencing errors and frequency errors arising from PCR heterogeneity. CDR3Translator translated TCRs and extracted CDR3s from the conserved cysteine to the FGXG phenylalanine, flagging non-productive sequences. Gini, Shannon entropy and inverse Simpson indices were calculated on repertoires subsampled to equal numbers of UMI-defined TCRs. Within the linear range, a power law was fitted to clonotype abundance distributions using maximum likelihood. When run on a single naive CD8 sample, MIGEC and the pipeline yielded similar UMI counts, similar unique TCR numbers and similar clonal distributions. One analysis removed from the naive repertoire any naive TCRs that were also found in any memory subset from the same donor. The repertoires were searched for approximately 7,000 CMV-associated CDR3 sequences that had been compiled from VDJdb and a published dataset. Through fastp at Q25 and MiXCR, TCRdb rebuilt clones from the public reads, retaining in-frame beta chains. All rows with the same CDR3 protein become a single entry with the most common DNA and genes. The V and J calls and clone size come from TCRdb's table, not from the authors' own analysis. The sample contains 150,000 or so distinct CDR3 sequences, 17% of them found a single time. The top ten clonotypes cover around 0.14% of the sample.

This clonotype turned up a few times. No cognate antigen has been identified for it. No qualities accompany the bases; no much larger clone lies one base away. Findings and caveats that apply to the study as a whole: A few larger clonotypes were present in naive repertoires, particularly the CD8 repertoires, and these clonotypes were possibly memory cells re-expressing CD45RA. A power law was followed by TCR abundance, with an exponent that differed between naive and memory subsets but was consistent across the three individuals. Single alpha or beta chain sequences, rather than paired alpha/beta receptors, were used to define clonotypes. Gini index rose and Shannon and inverse Simpson diversity fell from naive through CM, EM and EMRA in both CD4 and CD8 cells. RNA-based TCR counts may be affected by expression changes linked to T cell activation and differentiation. Once error correction was done, more than 85% of naive TCR sequences showed up just once, which made the naive abundance distributions much steeper than those of the memory subsets. The repertoire findings for the naive and memory subsets could not be validated against a ground truth, as none was available.

TCR alpha and beta chain libraries were amplified separately from the second PCR step onward. Donor CMV status was determined by IFNgamma production from CD4+ T cells after overnight stimulation of fresh PBMCs with CMV viral lysate. CD4 T cells were positively selected using Miltenyi beads, after which CD8 T cells were positively selected from the CD4-negative fraction. After staining for CD3, CD4, CD8, CD45RA, CD27 and a live/dead dye, cells were sorted on a BD Aria II into four subsets based on CD45RA and CD27. Blood was obtained from a few healthy volunteers, and the blood from each volunteer was fractionated into CD4 and CD8 T cells and subsequently into four differentiation subsets. Approximately 130 ml of peripheral blood was drawn per donor, and PBMC were isolated by Ficoll-Paque PLUS density-gradient centrifugation. The sorted cells were lysed in RLT buffer, after which RNA was extracted using a Qiagen RNeasy kit and kept at -80 degrees C.

This receptor was identified in a human donor in good health. The source material was naive CD4+ T cells from blood. The cell subset or site label, read with the paper, signifies: naive T cells, CD45RA high CD27+.

The CDR3 loop reads CSARDGWQGRAFF. In nucleotide form, the sequence is TGCAGTGCTAGAGATGGGTGGCAGGGAAGAGCTTTCTTT. The chain links TRBV20-1 with TRBJ1-1; a tentative D match to TRBD1 spans 5 bases. From cysteine to phenylalanine, the CDR3 is 13 amino acids long. Only the CDR3 DNA stays, 39 bases, in frame from base 1. The germline V gene (reference sequence) yields DFQATT for CDR1 and SNEGSKA for CDR2. V and J lose 0 bases and 10 bases, and a span of 15 bases separates them.